A single sample is the source of the 22 T cell receptor beta chains below, sequenced in a study of blood T cell repertoires in COVID-19. This table comes from immunoSEQ multiplex PCR, and its TCRdb copy is limited to in-frame clones, with some not included. The data contain tens of thousands of clones, about 85% of them singletons. Sequenced sample: peripheral blood. These receptors originate from a woman aged 70 to 79 with active COVID-19.

The rearrangement joins TRBV29-1 to TRBJ2-5; D not certain. The CDR3 contains 11 residues. Trimming removed 4 bases at V and 5 bases at J, with 8 bases between. Germline assignment: CDR1 SQVTM and CDR2 ANQGSEA. Here the CDR3 DNA reads TGCAGCGTTGGCAGCGAGGAGACCCAGTACTTC. Its protein is CSVGSEETQYF.

The chain has TRBV4-1 and TRBJ1-3, with 7 nucleotides matching TRBD1. Germline V lookup: CDR1 MGHRA, CDR2 YSYEKL. The CDR3 covers 16 residues. V was clipped by 2 bases and J by 1 base; unmatched bases: 5. The CDR3 DNA is TGCGCCAGCAGCCAACCGACAGGGCTGTCTGGAAACACCATATATTTT. This translates into CASSQPTGLSGNTIYF.

The rearrangement uses TRBV24-1 and TRBJ1-3; D may be TRBD1 (5 bases). The germline V gene has CDR1 KGHDR and CDR2 SFDVKD. V shed 4 bases and J shed 9 bases, with 12 bases lying between them. The CDR3 contains 13 residues. The CDR3 DNA reads TGTGCCACCAGTGAGGAGACGGGGGGCACCATATATTTT. It encodes CATSEETGGTIYF.

This chain connects TRBV7-8 to TRBJ2-7; TRBD2 aligns across 7 bases. Germline V CDR1 and CDR2: SGHVS, FQNEAQ. The V and J ends lost 1 base and 1 base, in that order; junction bases with no gene match: 4. This CDR3 spans 15 amino acids. This chain's CDR3 is CASSLGGSISYEQYF. The CDR3 DNA reads as TGTGCCAGCAGCTTAGGCGGGAGTATATCCTACGAGCAGTACTTC. The full variable domain, with the rest looked up from reference TRBV7-8 and TRBJ2-7, is GAGVSQSPRYKVAKRGQDVALRCDPISGHVSLFWYQQALGQGPEFLTYFQNEAQLDKSGLPSDRFFAERPEGSVSTLKIQRTQQEDSAVYLCASSLGGSISYEQYFGPGTRLTVT.

This chain connects TRBV4-1 to TRBJ2-1; 10 bases line up with TRBD2. Germline V gene data show CDR1 as MGHRA and CDR2 as YSYEKL. The junction had 13 bases not matched to a gene; V was cut back by 3 bases and J by 8 bases. The CDR3 loop spans 17 amino acids. The chain's CDR3 is CASSHPRSGRVEDEQFF. The CDR3 DNA reads as TGCGCCAGCAGCCACCCTAGAAGCGGGAGGGTTGAGGATGAGCAGTTCTTC.

The chain links TRBV2 to TRBJ2-4, with 9 bases lining up with TRBD2. Looked up from germline, CDR1 is SNHLY and CDR2 is FYNNEI. The CDR3 loop spans 15 amino acids. The V and J ends lost 6 bases and 6 bases, in that order; junction bases with no gene match: 9. CDR3 sequence reads: CASRTGFSGRNIQYF. CDR3 in DNA: TGTGCCAGCAGGACCGGCTTTAGCGGGAGAAACATTCAGTACTTC.

Written as DNA, the CDR3 is TGTGCCATCCAGCGGGAGGAAGAGAGTGAGACCCAGTACTTC. Protein sequence: CAIQREEESETQYF. This chain connects TRBV28 to TRBJ2-5, with 9 nucleotides matching TRBD2. Trimming took 10 bases from V and 5 from J; bases not matched to a gene: 11. Germline values: CDR1 MDHEN, CDR2 SYDVKM. CDR3 length equals 14 residues.

This clone was observed a single time. The chain links TRBV28 to TRBJ2-3; 10 bases agree with TRBD2. The length of the CDR3 is 13 residues. Germline CDR1 reads MDHEN; CDR2 reads SYDVKM. Trimming removed 6 bases from V and 5 bases from J; junction bases left unmatched: 2. The CDR3 DNA follows: TGTGCCAGCAGGAGCGGGAGGGTAGATACGCAGTATTTT. Translation: CASRSGRVDTQYF.

V usage is TRBV19 and J usage is TRBJ1-2; 8 bases fit TRBD1. Germline CDR1 LNHDA, CDR2 SQIVND (reference sequence). This CDR3 is built from 13 residues. The V and J ends lost 5 bases and 3 bases, in that order; junction bases with no gene match: 2. CDR3 in DNA: TGTGCCAGTAGTGACAGGGGCGACTATGGCTACACCTTC. This translates into CASSDRGDYGYTF. Using reference TRBV19 and TRBJ1-2 for the parts outside the CDR3, the full variable domain is DGGITQSPKYLFRKEGQNVTLSCEQNLNHDAMYWYRQDPGQGLRLIYYSQIVNDFQKGDIAEGYSVSREKKESFPLTVTSAQKNPTAFYLCASSDRGDYGYTFGSGTRLTVV.

This chain joins TRBV28 and TRBJ2-2; D perhaps matches TRBD1 (5 bases). The CDR3 is made up of 12 amino acids. Germline CDR1 and CDR2: MDHEN and SYDVKM. The ends were cut back, 5 bases at V and 6 bases at J, with 7 bases in the middle. The DNA for the CDR3 is TGTGCCAGCAGTCAGGGATCCGGGGAGCTGTTTTTT. It codes for CASSQGSGELFF.

The chain is built from TRBV19 and TRBJ1-2, with a possible D match to TRBD1 (6 bases). Germline V gene lookup returns CDR1 LNHDA and CDR2 SQIVND (reference sequence). V lost 10 bases and J 4 bases, leaving 22 bases between the germline ends. This CDR3 has 15 amino acids. The CDR3 bases are TGTGCCACCCGGACAGCCAAGCGCTACGGCTATGGCTACACCTTC. This gives the protein CATRTAKRYGYGYTF. The whole variable domain, remainder taken from reference TRBV19 and TRBJ1-2, is DGGITQSPKYLFRKEGQNVTLSCEQNLNHDAMYWYRQDPGQGLRLIYYSQIVNDFQKGDIAEGYSVSREKKESFPLTVTSAQKNPTAFYLCATRTAKRYGYGYTFGSGTRLTVV.

This chain connects TRBV2 to TRBJ1-3, with unresolved D. The germline V and J ends were trimmed by 6 bases and 0 bases, with 9 bases remaining between them. The V gene's germline CDR1 is SNHLY and CDR2 FYNNEI. The CDR3 spans 14 residues. CDR3: CASSRSSSGNTIYF. CDR3 DNA: TGTGCCAGCAGCCGGAGCAGCTCTGGAAACACCATATATTTT.

The chain is built from TRBV4-1 and TRBJ2-1; 16 bases match TRBD2. The germline gives CDR1 MGHRA, CDR2 YSYEKL. The CDR3 length is 20 residues. With 4 bases clipped from V and 2 bases from J, the junction kept 11 bases outside the gene matches. The CDR3 is CASSRKPGLAGGITYNEQFF. In DNA, the CDR3 is TGCGCCAGCAGCCGGAAACCGGGACTAGCGGGAGGGATTACCTACAATGAGCAGTTCTTC.

This chain uses TRBV7-9 with TRBJ2-1, with D possibly TRBD2 on 6 matching bases. The CDR3 has 16 residues. Trimming took 5 bases from V and 1 from J, leaving 15 bases between them. The V gene's germline CDR1 is SEHNR and CDR2 FQNEAQ (reference sequence). The CDR3 coding sequence is TGTGCCAGCAGCCCACCGGGACTTGTGTCCTACAATGAGCAGTTCTTC. Protein sequence: CASSPPGLVSYNEQFF.

The chain links TRBV24-1 to TRBJ2-3; 8 bases line up with TRBD1. The trim removed 3 bases at V and 3 bases at J, leaving 10 bases unmatched. The CDR3 totals 17 residues. The germline V gene encodes CDR1 KGHDR and CDR2 SFDVKD. CDR3 DNA: TGTGCCACCAGTGATGCATCAGGACAGGGCAGGACAGATACGCAGTATTTT. Its translation is CATSDASGQGRTDTQYF.

CDR3 loop: CASWRGQSATNYGYTF. The CDR3 nucleotides read TGTGCCAGCTGGCGGGGCCAGTCCGCAACTAACTATGGCTACACCTTC. The chain links TRBV5-8 to TRBJ1-2; maybe TRBD1 (5 bases). The V and J ends lost 7 bases and 0 bases respectively, with 19 bases between them. The CDR3 has 16 residues. In germline, CDR1 is SGHTS, CDR2 YDEGEE.

The chain has TRBV15 and TRBJ2-1; tentative D call: TRBD2 (6 bases). This CDR3 region has 16 residues. V lost 8 bases, J lost 2 bases, and 19 bases lay in between. Looked up from germline, CDR1 is LNHNV and CDR2 is YYDKDF (reference sequence). CDR3 bases: TGTGCCACCGCAGATTTCCGGGACTTGGCCTACAATGAGCAGTTCTTC. Its protein product is CATADFRDLAYNEQFF.

The V and J genes are TRBV19 and TRBJ1-1; D unclear. This CDR3 has 11 residues. Germline V CDR1 and CDR2: LNHDA, SQIVND (reference sequence). V dropped 7 bases and J dropped 8 bases, with 11 bases sitting between them. The chain's CDR3 is CASKMGSEAFF. The CDR3 DNA follows: TGTGCCAGTAAAATGGGGAGCGAAGCTTTCTTT.

The gene calls are TRBV5-1 and TRBJ1-4; D gene uncertain. The germline V and J ends were trimmed by 0 bases and 3 bases, with 24 bases remaining between them. The CDR3 is made up of 20 amino acids. CDR1 and CDR2 (germline): SGHRS, YFSETQ. The CDR3 DNA reads TGCGCCAGCAGCTTGGTGAGGGCGCTGAGCCCCTATGAAGCTAATGAAAAACTGTTTTTT. Residues: CASSLVRALSPYEANEKLFF.

The gene calls are TRBV28 and TRBJ2-2; the match to TRBD1 covers 9 bases. The germline gives CDR1 MDHEN, CDR2 SYDVKM. The trim removed 1 base at V and 3 bases at J, leaving 3 bases unmatched. The CDR3 totals 16 residues. This chain's CDR3 is CASSLFRDRDTGELFF. As DNA, the CDR3 is TGTGCCAGCAGTTTATTTAGGGACAGGGACACCGGGGAGCTGTTTTTT.

J is TRBJ2-3 and V is TRBV3-1 (or the pseudogene TRBV3-2); 15 bases fit TRBD2. The CDR3 length is 16 residues. The V gene's germline CDR1 is LGHDT and CDR2 YNNKEL (reference sequence). With V trimmed by 3 bases and J by 7 bases, 5 bases remained unmatched. The CDR3 region is CASSHLGLAGGYTQYF. CDR3 nucleotides: TGTGCCAGCAGCCATCTGGGACTAGCGGGAGGTTATACGCAGTATTTT.

The chain carries TRBV19 and TRBJ1-5; 9 bases fit TRBD1. V trimming: 8 bases; J trimming: 6 bases; junction bases outside the gene matches: 8. The CDR3 loop spans 14 amino acids. The V gene's germline CDR1 is LNHDA and CDR2 SQIVND (reference sequence). The CDR3 DNA follows: TGTGCCAGTGGACCACAGGGGGCGGGTCAGCCCCAGCATTTT. The encoded protein is CASGPQGAGQPQHF.